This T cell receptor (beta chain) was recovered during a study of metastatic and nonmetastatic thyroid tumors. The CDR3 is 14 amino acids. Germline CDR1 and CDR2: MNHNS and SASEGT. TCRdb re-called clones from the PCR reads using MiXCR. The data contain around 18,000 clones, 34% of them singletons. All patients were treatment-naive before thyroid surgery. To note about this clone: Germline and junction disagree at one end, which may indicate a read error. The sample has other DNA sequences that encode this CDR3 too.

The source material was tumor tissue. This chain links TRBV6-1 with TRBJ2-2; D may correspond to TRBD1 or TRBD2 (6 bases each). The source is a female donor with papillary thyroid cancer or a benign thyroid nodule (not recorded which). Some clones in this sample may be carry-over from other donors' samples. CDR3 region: CASSNEGGTGELFF. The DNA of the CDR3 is TGCGCCAGCAGCAACGAGGGGGGCACCGGGGAGCTGTTTTTT.